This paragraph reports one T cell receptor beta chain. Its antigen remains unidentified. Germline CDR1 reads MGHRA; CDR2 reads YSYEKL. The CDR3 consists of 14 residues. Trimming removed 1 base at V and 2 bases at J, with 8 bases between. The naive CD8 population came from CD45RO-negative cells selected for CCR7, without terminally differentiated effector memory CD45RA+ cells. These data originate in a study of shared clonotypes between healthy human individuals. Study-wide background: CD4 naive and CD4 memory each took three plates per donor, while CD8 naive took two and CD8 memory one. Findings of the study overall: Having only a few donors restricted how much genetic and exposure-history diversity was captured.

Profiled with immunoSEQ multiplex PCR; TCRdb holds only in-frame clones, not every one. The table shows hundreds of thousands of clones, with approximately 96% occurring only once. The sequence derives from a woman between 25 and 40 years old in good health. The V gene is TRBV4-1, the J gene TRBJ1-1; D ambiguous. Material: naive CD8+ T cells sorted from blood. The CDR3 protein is CASSQAHPNTEAFF. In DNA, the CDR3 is TGCGCCAGCAGCCAAGCACACCCAAACACTGAAGCTTTCTTT.